Below are 21 T cell receptor beta chains sequenced from a single sample in a study of human T cells and chemical hapten exposure. Noted time point: pre-sensitization, week 0. This sample's treatment: therapeutic diphenylcyclopropenone sensitization with weekly scalp DPC. TCRdb reprocessed the RACE reads via MiXCR and lists one record per CDR3 protein. There are some 330,000 distinct CDR3 sequences in the sample; about 5% occur only once, and about 8.7% lies in the top ten. Source: whole blood, taken in connection with sensitization to the hapten diphenylcyclopropenone (DPC). The receptors come from a woman aged 18 to 35 with alopecia areata. Some clones in this sample may be carry-over from other donors' samples.

This clonotype was observed at least ten times. V is TRBV11-2 and J is TRBJ2-3; D gene unclear. The V gene's germline CDR1 is SGHAT and CDR2 FQNNGV. The CDR3 extends over 20 amino acids. Trimming stripped 2 bases from V and 0 bases from J, with 24 bases between. CDR3 nucleotide sequence: TGTGCCAGCAGCTTATTAATTAAACGACCGGACCAACGTAGCACAGATACGCAGTATTTT. This gives the protein CASSLLIKRPDQRSTDTQYF.

This clonotype was seen at least ten times. This sequence joins TRBV28 and TRBJ2-7; D is perhaps TRBD1 (5 bases). The CDR3 is 13 residues long. With 5 bases removed from V and 3 bases from J, the gap between germline ends came to 11 bases. Germline-derived CDR1 and CDR2 are MDHEN and SYDVKM. Written as DNA, the CDR3 is TGTGCCAGCAGTACGACAGAGATCTACGAGCAGTACTTC. Its protein product is CASSTTEIYEQYF.

This clonotype was seen a few times. The V call is TRBV29-1, the J call TRBJ2-2; no reliable D call. Germline V gene lookup returns CDR1 SQVTM and CDR2 ANQGSEA. Trimming took 7 bases from V and 4 from J, leaving 7 bases between them. This CDR3 has 11 amino acids. Here the CDR3 DNA reads TGCAGCGCCCGAGCCACCGGGGAGCTGTTTTTT. Amino acid sequence: CSARATGELFF.

This clonotype has a count of ten or more. The gene calls are TRBV10-3 and TRBJ2-2; 8 bases fit TRBD2. CDR3 length: 16 residues. Trimming removed 3 bases from V and 2 bases from J; junction bases left unmatched: 5. Germline V gene lookup returns CDR1 ENHRY and CDR2 SYGVKD. In DNA, the CDR3 is TGTGCCATCAGTGATCGGCGGGGGGAAAACACCGGGGAGCTGTTTTTT. It codes for CAISDRRGENTGELFF.

Only a few counts were recorded for this clonotype. The CDR3 is CASSLSGTRNTGELFF. The CDR3 coding sequence is TGTGCCAGCAGCCTCTCCGGGACTAGGAACACCGGGGAGCTGTTTTTT. This sequence joins TRBV7-3 and TRBJ2-2, with 8 positions matching TRBD2. This CDR3 spans 16 amino acids. With V trimmed by 5 bases and J by 1 base, 6 bases remained unmatched. Germline V gene sequence: CDR1 SGHTA, CDR2 FQGTGA.

J is TRBJ2-7 and V is TRBV15; perhaps TRBD2 as D (6 bases). CDR1 is LNHNV, CDR2 YYDKDF, per germline (reference sequence). The CDR3 spans 16 residues. The V gene lost 1 base and the J gene lost 5 bases, with 18 bases spanning the gap. The CDR3 sequence is CATSRVHETRVHEQYF. The CDR3 DNA reads TGTGCCACCAGCAGAGTTCACGAGACTAGGGTCCACGAGCAGTACTTC. Filled out from reference TRBV15 and TRBJ2-7, the complete variable domain reads DAMVIQNPRYQVTQFGKPVTLSCSQTLNHNVMYWYQQKSSQAPKLLFHYYDKDFNNEADTPDNFQSRRPNTSFCFLDIRSPGLGDTAMYLCATSRVHETRVHEQYFGPGTRLTVT.

This clonotype was counted many times. The V gene is TRBV11-1, the J gene TRBJ2-2; D perhaps matches TRBD2 (5 bases). Germline V CDR1 and CDR2: SGHAT, FQDESV (reference sequence). Trimming cost V 5 bases and J 5 bases, with 24 bases left between them. The CDR3 is 18 residues long. In nucleotides, the CDR3 is TGTGCCAGCAGCCCCGTCTCCGGACTTACTTATGGGACCGGGGAGCTGTTTTTT. Translation: CASSPVSGLTYGTGELFF. Using reference TRBV11-1 and TRBJ2-2 for the parts outside the CDR3, the full variable domain is EAEVAQSPRYKITEKSQAVAFWCDPISGHATLYWYRQILGQGPELLVQFQDESVVDDSQLPKDRFSAERLKGVDSTLKIQPAELGDSAMYLCASSPVSGLTYGTGELFFGEGSRLTVL.

The chain links TRBV7-2 to TRBJ2-7, with 11 bases matching TRBD1. This CDR3 has 15 amino acids. Germline CDR1 is SGHTA and CDR2 is FQGNSA. Germline trimming cut 4 bases from V and 3 bases from J; bases unmatched to any gene: 5. CDR3 sequence (DNA): TGTGCCAGCAGCTATACCGGGACAGGGGGCTACGAGCAGTACTTC. Translating it yields CASSYTGTGGYEQYF.

This clonotype has more than one count but fewer than ten. This chain connects TRBV6-5 to TRBJ2-3; TRBD2 might be the D (6 bases). V lost 1 base and J lost 0, with 11 bases in between. Germline-derived CDR1 and CDR2 are MNHEY and SVGAGI. CDR3 length: 16 amino acids. CDR3 coding DNA: TGTGCCAGCAGTTACTTTGGGGGGTCTAGCACAGATACGCAGTATTTT. It is translated as CASSYFGGSSTDTQYF.

This clonotype was observed many times. The chain uses TRBV2 and TRBJ2-1, with TRBD2 matching 8 bases. Germline V gene lookup returns CDR1 SNHLY and CDR2 FYNNEI. The CDR3 sequence is 13 residues long. Losses at the gene ends were 6 bases for V and 6 bases for J; bases not matched to a gene: 4. The CDR3 spells CASSPGGTNEQFF. DNA of the CDR3: TGTGCCAGCAGCCCGGGGGGGACCAATGAGCAGTTCTTC.

As for this clonotype: This may come from a read error, since a much larger clone is one base off. In nucleotides, the CDR3 is TGTGCCAGCTCCGCTGTCGAGGGACCTAATGAAAAACTGTTTTTT. Protein product: CASSAVEGPNEKLFF. This rearrangement joins TRBV9 to TRBJ1-4; D perhaps matches TRBD1 (5 bases). V was pared by 7 bases and J by 3 bases, with 16 bases between. CDR3 length: 15 residues. Germline V CDR1 and CDR2: SGDLS, YYNGEE.

This clonotype was seen a few times. The chain joins TRBV6-5 to TRBJ2-3; 9 nucleotides match TRBD2. V lost 7 bases, J lost 6 bases, and 14 bases stayed unmatched. Germline assignment: CDR1 MNHEY and CDR2 SVGAGI. The CDR3 runs to 16 residues. The CDR3: CASNTRSGGIWDTQYF. CDR3 DNA sequence: TGTGCCAGCAATACAAGAAGCGGGGGGATCTGGGATACGCAGTATTTT.

CDR3 nucleotide sequence: TGTGCCATCAGTGACCTTACAGGAAAAACTGGAAACACCATATATTTT. Protein sequence: CAISDLTGKTGNTIYF. This chain uses TRBV10-3 with TRBJ1-3, with D perhaps matching TRBD1 (5 bases). The CDR3 runs to 16 residues. Trimming pared 3 bases from V and 2 bases from J, leaving 14 bases between. Germline loops: CDR1 ENHRY, CDR2 SYGVKD.

This clonotype was found many times. The chain joins TRBV12-3 or TRBV12-4 to TRBJ1-5; 9 bases fit TRBD1. The CDR3 is made up of 14 amino acids. V gave up 3 bases and J gave up 4 bases; unmatched junction bases: 1. As DNA, the CDR3 is TGTGCCAGCAGTTTCGGGACAGGGAATCAGCCCCAGCATTTT. Translation gives CASSFGTGNQPQHF.

This clonotype was picked up many times. The chain links TRBV10-3 to TRBJ2-3; the D gene is possibly TRBD2 (6 bases). Germline CDR1 ENHRY, CDR2 SYGVKD. CDR3 length: 14 amino acids. The ends were cut back, 2 bases at V and 4 bases at J, with 10 bases in the middle. The chain's CDR3 is CAISETGEADTQYF. CDR3 DNA: TGTGCCATCAGTGAGACTGGGGAGGCAGATACGCAGTATTTT.

This clonotype was seen ten or more times. The chain uses TRBV6-2 or TRBV6-3 and TRBJ1-3, with TRBD1 matching over 7 bases. The germline V gene has CDR1 MNHEY and CDR2 SVGEGT. V shed 6 bases and J 0 bases; nucleotides not matched to a gene: 2. This CDR3 has 14 residues. The DNA for the CDR3 is TGTGCCAGCAGACGGGACAGCTCTGGAAACACCATATATTTT. It yields the protein CASRRDSSGNTIYF.

This clonotype was observed many times. This sequence joins TRBV6-5 and TRBJ1-5, with unresolved D. The CDR3 consists of 19 residues. V lost 0 bases, J lost 0 bases, and 18 bases lay in between. Germline loops: CDR1 MNHEY, CDR2 SVGAGI. The chain's CDR3 is CASSYSPGGSKYSNQPQHF. CDR3 nucleotides: TGTGCCAGCAGTTACTCTCCCGGAGGGTCGAAGTATAGCAATCAGCCCCAGCATTTT.

In regard to this clonotype: One end of the junction varies from germline; a read error may be responsible. This chain connects TRBV6-6 to TRBJ1-4; D not resolved. CDR3 size: 16 residues. Germline assignment: CDR1 MNHNY and CDR2 SVGAGI (reference sequence). In DNA, the CDR3 is TGTGCCAGCAGTTACAGTTGGGTAGGAGGAGACGAAAATCTGTTTTTT. Amino acids: CASSYSWVGGDENLFF.

Only a few counts were recorded for this clonotype. This chain connects TRBV11-2 to TRBJ1-1; D might be TRBD1 (5 bases). The CDR3 loop spans 11 amino acids. V was cut by 7 bases and J by 11 bases, with 14 bases left in between. CDR1 is SGHAT, CDR2 FQNNGV, per germline. The DNA of the CDR3 is TGTGCCAGCAACGCGGGAGGGGCTGCTTTCTTT. Its protein is CASNAGGAAFF. Drawing the rest from reference TRBV11-2 and TRBJ1-1, the complete variable domain is EAGVAQSPRYKIIEKRQSVAFWCNPISGHATLYWYQQILGQGPKLLIQFQNNGVVDDSQLPKDRFSAERLKGVDSTLKIQPAKLEDSAVYLCASNAGGAAFFGQGTRLTVV.

This clonotype was observed a few times. V is TRBV20-1 and J is TRBJ1-5, with D possibly matching TRBD1 (5 bases). Trimming pared 6 bases from V and 9 bases from J, leaving 18 bases between. In germline, CDR1 is DFQATT, CDR2 SNEGSKA (reference sequence). This CDR3 contains 13 residues. The CDR3, as DNA: TGCAGTGCCCCTAAGGGGCCTAGCCGGCCCCAGCATTTT. Amino acid sequence: CSAPKGPSRPQHF.

This clonotype was seen many times. The genes are TRBV6-2 or TRBV6-3 and TRBJ2-7; 8 nucleotides agree with TRBD1. Germline V gives CDR1 MNHEY, CDR2 SVGEGT. The CDR3 is made up of 11 amino acids. Germline trimming cut 11 bases from V and 10 bases from J; bases unmatched to any gene: 10. CDR3 DNA sequence: TGTGCCGGCGGACAGGGCGTCGATCAGTACTTC. This translates into CAGGQGVDQYF.